A selection of T cell receptor beta chains follows, all from one sample in a study of T cells in localized non-small cell lung cancer. The data were produced by immunoSEQ multiplex PCR, yet TCRdb's version contains in-frame clones alone and is incomplete. The table shows roughly 15,000 clones, with about 90% occurring only once. Source: peripheral blood mononuclear cells, taken before any cancer treatment. The receptors stem from a woman aged 35 to 70 with stage III lung adenocarcinoma. Each CDR3 is given with its conserved first and last residue. The order of the fields is V gene, clone size, J gene, D gene, CDR3 protein, CDR3 DNA. A D gene is named only where the DNA matches it firmly. The size field is filled for only some rows; it gives once, few, many or a size class.

TRBV10-2,few,TRBJ1-5,.,CASSETAGFNQPQHF,TGCGCCAGCAGTGAAACGGCAGGATTCAATCAGCCCCAGCATTTT
TRBV29-1,.,TRBJ1-1,TRBD1,CSVEDPGTAHRAFF,TGCAGCGTTGAAGATCCCGGGACAGCTCACCGAGCTTTCTTT
TRBV29-1,.,TRBJ1-5,.,CSVVPTDSNQPQHF,TGCAGCGTAGTGCCGACAGATAGCAATCAGCCCCAGCATTTT
TRBV11-2,.,TRBJ2-7,TRBD2,CASSLSLGTSGTYEQYF,TGTGCCAGCAGCTTATCGCTCGGGACTAGCGGTACCTACGAGCAGTACTTC
TRBV9,.,TRBJ2-3,.,CASSVRPSPSRSGDTQYF,TGTGCCAGCAGCGTCCGACCCTCTCCTAGCCGCTCAGGAGATACGCAGTATTTT
TRBV6-1,once,TRBJ2-4,.,CASSDTTRGLVIHIQYF,TGTGCCAGCAGTGATACGACCCGTGGACTCGTTATCCACATTCAGTACTTC
TRBV4-3,.,TRBJ1-1,.,CASSQTVIRLDTEAFF,TGCGCCAGCAGCCAAACGGTTATCCGTTTGGACACTGAAGCTTTCTTT
TRBV6-6,.,TRBJ2-7,.,CASSYSEWGHEQYF,TGTGCCAGCAGTTACTCGGAATGGGGCCACGAGCAGTACTTC
TRBV29-1,.,TRBJ1-4,.,CSVGAGTNEKLFF,TGCAGCGTTGGAGCAGGGACTAATGAAAAACTGTTTTTT
TRBV10-1,.,TRBJ2-2,.,CASSPGIHTGELFF,TGCGCCAGCAGTCCCGGGATTCACACCGGGGAGCTGTTTTTT
TRBV19,.,TRBJ1-5,.,CASSIASGAGQPQHF,TGTGCCAGTAGTATAGCTTCCGGGGCGGGTCAGCCCCAGCATTTT